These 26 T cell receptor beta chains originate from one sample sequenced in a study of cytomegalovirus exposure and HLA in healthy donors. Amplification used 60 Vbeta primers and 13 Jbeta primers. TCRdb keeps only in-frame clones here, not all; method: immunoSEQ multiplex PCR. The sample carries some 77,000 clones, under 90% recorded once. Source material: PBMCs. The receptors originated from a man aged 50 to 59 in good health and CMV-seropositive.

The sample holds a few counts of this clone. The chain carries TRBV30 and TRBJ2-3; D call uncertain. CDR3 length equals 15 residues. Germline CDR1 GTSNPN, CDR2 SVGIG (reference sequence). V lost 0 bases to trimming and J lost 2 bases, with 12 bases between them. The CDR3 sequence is CAWSVSRVHTDTQYF. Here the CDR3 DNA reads TGTGCCTGGAGTGTATCCCGGGTGCACACAGATACGCAGTATTTT.

CDR3 protein: CASRTQQGAADTQYF. CDR3 DNA: TGTGCCAGTAGGACTCAACAGGGGGCGGCAGATACGCAGTATTTT. V is TRBV19 and J is TRBJ2-3; 9 bases match TRBD1. The trim removed 6 bases at V and 4 bases at J, leaving 8 bases unmatched. CDR1 and CDR2 from the germline V gene are LNHDA and SQIVND (reference sequence). This CDR3 is built from 15 residues.

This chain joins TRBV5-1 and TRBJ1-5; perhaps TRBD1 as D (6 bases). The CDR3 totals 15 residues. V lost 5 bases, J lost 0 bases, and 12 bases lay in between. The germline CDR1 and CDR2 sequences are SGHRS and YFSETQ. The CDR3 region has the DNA TGCGCCAGCAGACCTGGGACACTTAGCAATCAGCCCCAGCATTTT. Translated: CASRPGTLSNQPQHF.

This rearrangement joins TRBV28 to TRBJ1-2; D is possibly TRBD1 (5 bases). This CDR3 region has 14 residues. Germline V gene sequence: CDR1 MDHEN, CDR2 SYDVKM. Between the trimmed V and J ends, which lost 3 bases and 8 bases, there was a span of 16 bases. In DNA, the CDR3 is TGTGCCAGCAGTTTCCCTACGGGGGGTATGGGCTACACCTTC. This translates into CASSFPTGGMGYTF.

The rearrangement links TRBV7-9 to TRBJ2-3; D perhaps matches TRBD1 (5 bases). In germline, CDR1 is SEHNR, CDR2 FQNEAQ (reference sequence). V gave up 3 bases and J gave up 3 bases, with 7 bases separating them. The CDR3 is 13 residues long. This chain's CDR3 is CASSFPGTDTQYF. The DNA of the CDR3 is TGTGCCAGCAGCTTCCCAGGGACAGATACGCAGTATTTT.

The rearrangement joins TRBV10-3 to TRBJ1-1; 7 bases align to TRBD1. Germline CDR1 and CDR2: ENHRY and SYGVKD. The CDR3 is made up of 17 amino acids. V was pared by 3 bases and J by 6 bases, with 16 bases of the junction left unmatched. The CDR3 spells CAISDTKGQRMRAEAFF. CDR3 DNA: TGTGCCATCAGTGATACAAAGGGACAGAGGATGAGGGCTGAAGCTTTCTTT.

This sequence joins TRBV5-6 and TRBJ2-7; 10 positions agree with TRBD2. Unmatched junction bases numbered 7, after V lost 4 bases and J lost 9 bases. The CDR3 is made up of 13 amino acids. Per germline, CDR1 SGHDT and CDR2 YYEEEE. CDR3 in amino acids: CASSRTSGCGQYF. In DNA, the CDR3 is TGTGCCAGCAGCCGGACTAGCGGCTGCGGGCAGTACTTC.

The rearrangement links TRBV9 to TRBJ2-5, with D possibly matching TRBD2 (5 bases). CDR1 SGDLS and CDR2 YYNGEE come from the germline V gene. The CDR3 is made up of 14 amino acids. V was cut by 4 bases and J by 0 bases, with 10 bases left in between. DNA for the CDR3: TGTGCCAGCAGCACCACGGGGTACCAAGAGACCCAGTACTTC. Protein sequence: CASSTTGYQETQYF.

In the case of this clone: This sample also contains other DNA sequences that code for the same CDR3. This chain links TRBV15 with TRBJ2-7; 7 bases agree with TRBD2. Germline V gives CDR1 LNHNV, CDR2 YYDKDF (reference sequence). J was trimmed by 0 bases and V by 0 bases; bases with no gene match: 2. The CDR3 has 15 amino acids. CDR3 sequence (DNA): TGTGCCACCAGCAGAGAGCTAGCGGACTCCTACGAGCAGTACTTC. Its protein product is CATSRELADSYEQYF.

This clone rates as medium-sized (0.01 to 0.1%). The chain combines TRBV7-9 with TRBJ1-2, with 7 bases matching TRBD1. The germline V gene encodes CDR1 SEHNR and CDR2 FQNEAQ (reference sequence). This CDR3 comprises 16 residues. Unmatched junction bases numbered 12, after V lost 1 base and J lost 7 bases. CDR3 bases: TGTGCCAGCAGCTTAGGGGGCGGAGGGGGCATCGGTGGCTACACCTTC. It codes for CASSLGGGGGIGGYTF.

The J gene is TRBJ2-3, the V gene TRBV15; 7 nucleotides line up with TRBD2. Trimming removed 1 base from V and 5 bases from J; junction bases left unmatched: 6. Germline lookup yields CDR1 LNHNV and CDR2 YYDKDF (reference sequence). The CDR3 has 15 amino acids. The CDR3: CATSRAGGIGDTQYF. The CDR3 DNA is TGTGCCACCAGCAGAGCGGGAGGAATTGGAGATACGCAGTATTTT.

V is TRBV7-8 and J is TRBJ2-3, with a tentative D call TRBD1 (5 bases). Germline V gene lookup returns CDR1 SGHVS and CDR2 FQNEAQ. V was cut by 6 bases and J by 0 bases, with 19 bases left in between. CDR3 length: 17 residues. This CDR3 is CASRRSRVPPSTDTQYF. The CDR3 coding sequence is TGTGCCAGCAGACGTAGCAGGGTGCCTCCGAGCACAGATACGCAGTATTTT.

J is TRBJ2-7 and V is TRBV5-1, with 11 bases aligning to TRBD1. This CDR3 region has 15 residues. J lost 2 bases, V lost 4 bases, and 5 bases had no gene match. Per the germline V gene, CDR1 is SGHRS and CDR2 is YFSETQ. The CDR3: CASSLEGQGAYEQYF. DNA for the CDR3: TGCGCCAGCAGCCTGGAGGGACAGGGGGCCTACGAGCAGTACTTC.

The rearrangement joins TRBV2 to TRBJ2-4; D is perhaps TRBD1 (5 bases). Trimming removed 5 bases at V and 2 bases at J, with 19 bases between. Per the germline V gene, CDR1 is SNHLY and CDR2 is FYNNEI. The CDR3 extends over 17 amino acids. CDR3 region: CASSLLTVVGSKNIQYF. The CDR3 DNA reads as TGTGCCAGCAGTTTGCTGACAGTGGTGGGATCCAAAAACATTCAGTACTTC.

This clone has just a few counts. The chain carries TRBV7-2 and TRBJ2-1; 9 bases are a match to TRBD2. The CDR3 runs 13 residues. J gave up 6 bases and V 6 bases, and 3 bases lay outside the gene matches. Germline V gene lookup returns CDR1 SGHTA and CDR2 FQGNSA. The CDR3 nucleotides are TGTGCCAGCAGAGAGACTAGCGGCAATGAGCAGTTCTTC. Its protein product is CASRETSGNEQFF.

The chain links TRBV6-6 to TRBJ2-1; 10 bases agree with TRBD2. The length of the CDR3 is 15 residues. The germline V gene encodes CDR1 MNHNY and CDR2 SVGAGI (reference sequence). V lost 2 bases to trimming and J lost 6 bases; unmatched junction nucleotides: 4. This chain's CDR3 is CASSYPSGRANEQFF. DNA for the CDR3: TGTGCCAGCAGTTACCCTAGCGGGAGAGCCAATGAGCAGTTCTTC.

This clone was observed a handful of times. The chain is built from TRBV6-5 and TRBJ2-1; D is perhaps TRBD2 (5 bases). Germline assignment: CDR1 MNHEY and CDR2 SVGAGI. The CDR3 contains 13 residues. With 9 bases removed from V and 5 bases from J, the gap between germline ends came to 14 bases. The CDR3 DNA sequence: TGTGCCAGTGCTAGGGAGTTCCACAATGAGCAGTTCTTC. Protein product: CASAREFHNEQFF.

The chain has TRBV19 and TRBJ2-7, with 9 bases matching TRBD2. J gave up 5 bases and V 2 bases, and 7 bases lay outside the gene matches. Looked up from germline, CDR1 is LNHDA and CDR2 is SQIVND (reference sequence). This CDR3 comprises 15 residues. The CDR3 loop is CASSIFSGRGHEQYF. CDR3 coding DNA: TGTGCCAGTAGTATATTTAGCGGGAGAGGCCACGAGCAGTACTTC.

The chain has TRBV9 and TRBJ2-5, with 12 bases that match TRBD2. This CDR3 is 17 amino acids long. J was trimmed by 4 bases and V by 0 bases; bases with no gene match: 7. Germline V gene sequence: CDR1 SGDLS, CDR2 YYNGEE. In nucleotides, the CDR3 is TGTGCCAGCAGCGTAGCGACTAGCGGGAGCTTGGGAGAGACCCAGTACTTC. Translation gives CASSVATSGSLGETQYF.

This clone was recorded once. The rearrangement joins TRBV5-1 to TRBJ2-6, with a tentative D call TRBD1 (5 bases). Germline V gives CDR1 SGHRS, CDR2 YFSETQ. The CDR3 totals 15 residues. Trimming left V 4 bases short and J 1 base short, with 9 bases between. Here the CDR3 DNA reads TGCGCCAGCAGCCTAGGGGATTCTGGGGCCAACGTCCTGACTTTC. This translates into CASSLGDSGANVLTF.

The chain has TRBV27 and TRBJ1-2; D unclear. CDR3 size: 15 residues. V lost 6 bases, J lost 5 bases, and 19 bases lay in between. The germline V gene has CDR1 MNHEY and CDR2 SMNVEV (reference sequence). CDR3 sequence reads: CASSLTPSSAYGYTF. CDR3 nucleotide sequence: TGTGCCAGCAGCCTTACCCCCTCCAGTGCTTATGGCTACACCTTC.

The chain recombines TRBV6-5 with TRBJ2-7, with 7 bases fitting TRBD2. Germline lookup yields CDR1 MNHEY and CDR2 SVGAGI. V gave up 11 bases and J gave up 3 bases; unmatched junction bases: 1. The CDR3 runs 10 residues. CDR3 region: CARGSYEQYF. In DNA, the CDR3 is TGTGCCCGCGGGAGCTACGAGCAGTACTTC.

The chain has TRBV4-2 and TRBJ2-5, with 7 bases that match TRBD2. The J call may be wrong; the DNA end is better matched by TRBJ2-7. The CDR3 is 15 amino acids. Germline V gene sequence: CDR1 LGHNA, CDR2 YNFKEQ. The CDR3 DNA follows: TGTGCCAGCAGCCAAGGGCGGGGGAGCGTCTACGAGCAGTACTTC. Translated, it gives CASSQGRGSVYEQYF.

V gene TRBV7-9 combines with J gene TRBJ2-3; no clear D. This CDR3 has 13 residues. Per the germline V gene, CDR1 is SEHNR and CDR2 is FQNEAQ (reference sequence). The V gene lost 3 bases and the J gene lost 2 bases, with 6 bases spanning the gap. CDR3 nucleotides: TGTGCCAGCAGCTTGGTAGTCACAGATACGCAGTATTTT. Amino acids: CASSLVVTDTQYF. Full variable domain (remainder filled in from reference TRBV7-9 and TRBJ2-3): DTGVSQNPRHKITKRGQNVTFRCDPISEHNRLYWYRQTLGQGPEFLTYFQNEAQLEKSRLLSDRFSAERPKGSFSTLEIQRTEQGDSAMYLCASSLVVTDTQYFGPGTRLTVL.

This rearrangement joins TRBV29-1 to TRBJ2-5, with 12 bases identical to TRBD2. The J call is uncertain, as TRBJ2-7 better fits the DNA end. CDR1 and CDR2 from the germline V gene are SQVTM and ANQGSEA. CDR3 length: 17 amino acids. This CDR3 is CSVVPLALAGGPGEQYF. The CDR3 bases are TGCAGCGTTGTCCCCCTGGCTCTAGCGGGAGGGCCAGGCGAGCAGTACTTC.

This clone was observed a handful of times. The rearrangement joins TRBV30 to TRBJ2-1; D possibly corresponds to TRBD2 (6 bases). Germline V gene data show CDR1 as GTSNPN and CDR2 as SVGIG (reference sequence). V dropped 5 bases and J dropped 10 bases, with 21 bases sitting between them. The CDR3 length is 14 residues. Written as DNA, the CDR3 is TGTGCCTGGGACGGGACGGGAGCGCCAGGGGAGCAGTTCTTC. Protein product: CAWDGTGAPGEQFF.